The clone carrying this T cell receptor beta chain came up many times. The data originate from a study of T-cell reconstitution after alpha-beta-depleted transplantation in children. Unique molecular identifiers were used in preparing the TCRbeta library. TCRdb reanalysed the PCR reads using MiXCR and keeps one entry per CDR3 protein. The sample holds some 250,000 distinct CDR3 sequences, around 12% seen once. This specimen was PBMCs from the stem cell graft donor, taken from the stem cell graft. The source of this sequence is a human donor who donated a stem cell graft to a child with acute lymphoblastic leukemia.

Here the CDR3 reads CASSEGTSGYNEQFF. The CDR3 DNA sequence: TGTGCCAGCAGCGAGGGGACTAGCGGCTACAATGAGCAGTTCTTC. The rearrangement uses TRBV9 and TRBJ2-1; 11 bases map to TRBD2. J lost 3 bases, V lost 3 bases, and 2 bases had no gene match. Per germline, CDR1 SGDLS and CDR2 YYNGEE. The CDR3 sequence is 15 residues long.